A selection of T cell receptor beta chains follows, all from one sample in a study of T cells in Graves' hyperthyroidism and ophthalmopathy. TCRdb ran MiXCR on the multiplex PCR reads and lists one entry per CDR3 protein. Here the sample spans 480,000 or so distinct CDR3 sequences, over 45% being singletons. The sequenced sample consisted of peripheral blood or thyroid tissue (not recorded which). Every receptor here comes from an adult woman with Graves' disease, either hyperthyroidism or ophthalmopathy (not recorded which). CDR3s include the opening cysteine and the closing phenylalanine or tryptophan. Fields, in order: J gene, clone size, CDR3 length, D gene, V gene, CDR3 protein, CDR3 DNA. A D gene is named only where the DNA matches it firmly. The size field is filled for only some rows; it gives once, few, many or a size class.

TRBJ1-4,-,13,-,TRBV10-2,CASSGLRGEKLFF,TGCGCCAGCAGTGGATTACGGGGGGAAAAACTGTTTTTT
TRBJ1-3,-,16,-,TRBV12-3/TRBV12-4,CASSLGTRSSGNTIYF,TGTGCCAGCAGTTTAGGGACAAGGAGCTCTGGAAACACCATATATTTT
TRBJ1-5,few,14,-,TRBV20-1,CSARDRDRSQPQHF,TGCAGTGCTAGAGATAGGGACCGTTCCCAGCCCCAGCATTTT
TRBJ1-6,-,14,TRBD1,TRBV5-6,CASSFPGQGSTLHF,TGTGCCAGCAGCTTCCCTGGACAGGGGTCAACCCTCCACTTT
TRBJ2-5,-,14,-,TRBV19,CASSTHQSQETQYF,TGTGCCAGTAGTACTCACCAGTCCCAAGAGACCCAGTACTTC
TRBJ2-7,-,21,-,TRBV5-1,CASSLGTWVKEDRQARDEQYF,TGCGCCAGCAGCTTAGGCACCTGGGTAAAGGAAGACCGACAAGCACGGGACGAGCAGTACTTC
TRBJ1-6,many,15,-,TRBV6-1,CASSELAGYTSPLHF,TGTGCCAGCAGTGAACTTGCTGGGTATACTTCACCCCTCCACTTT
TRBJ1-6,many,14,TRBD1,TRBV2,CASSYTGVNSPLHF,TGTGCCAGCAGTTATACAGGGGTTAATTCACCCCTCCACTTT
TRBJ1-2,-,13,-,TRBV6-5,CASSSGEHYGYTF,TGTGCCAGCAGTTCAGGGGAGCACTATGGCTACACCTTC
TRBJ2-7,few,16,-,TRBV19,CASSFRDFGTYYEQYF,TGTGCCAGTAGTTTCAGGGACTTTGGGACTTACTACGAGCAGTACTTC
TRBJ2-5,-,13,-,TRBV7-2,CASSLRPGKTQYF,TGCGCCAGCAGCCTTCGGCCGGGGAAGACCCAGTACTTC
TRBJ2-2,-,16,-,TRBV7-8,CASSPSRVRPAGELFF,TGTGCCAGCAGCCCCTCGCGTGTGAGACCAGCCGGGGAGCTGTTTTTT
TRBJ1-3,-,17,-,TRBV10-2,CASSESRMDSSGNTIYF,TGCGCCAGCAGTGAGTCGAGAATGGACAGCTCTGGAAACACCATATATTTT
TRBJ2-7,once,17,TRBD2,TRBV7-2,CASSSGTSGVRFYEQYF,TGTGCCAGCAGCTCCGGGACTAGCGGAGTGCGTTTCTACGAGCAGTACTTC
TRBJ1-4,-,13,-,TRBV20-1,CSAQGGQNEKLFF,TGCAGTGCTCAGGGAGGTCAGAATGAAAAACTGTTTTTT
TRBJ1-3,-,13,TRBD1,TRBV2,CASSAGGGNTIYF,TGTGCCAGCAGTGCAGGGGGGGGAAACACCATATATTTT
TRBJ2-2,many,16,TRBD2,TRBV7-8,CASIKSGSIGTGELFF,TGTGCCAGCATCAAGAGCGGGAGCATCGGCACCGGGGAGCTGTTTTTT
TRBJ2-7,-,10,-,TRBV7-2,CATGLGKQYF,TGTGCCACCGGGTTAGGGAAGCAGTACTTC
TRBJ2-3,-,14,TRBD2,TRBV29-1,CSVGLAGVDDTQYF,TGCAGCGTGGGACTAGCGGGAGTGGATGATACGCAGTATTTT
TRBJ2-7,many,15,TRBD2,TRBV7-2,CASSLVASGVYEQYF,TGTGCCAGCAGCTTAGTGGCTAGCGGGGTCTACGAGCAGTACTTC
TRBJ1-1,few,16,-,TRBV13,CASSLLGGAGNTEAFF,TGTGCCAGCAGCTTACTAGGGGGGGCCGGGAACACTGAAGCTTTCTTT
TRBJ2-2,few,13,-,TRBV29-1,CSVEDRGSGELFF,TGCAGCGTTGAAGATAGAGGTTCCGGGGAGCTGTTTTTT
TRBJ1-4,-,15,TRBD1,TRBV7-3,CASSPEDRHREKLFF,TGTGCCAGCAGCCCCGAGGACAGGCATCGGGAAAAACTGTTTTTT
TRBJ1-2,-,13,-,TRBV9,CASSVGRSYGYTF,TGTGCCAGCAGCGTAGGGCGGTCATATGGCTACACCTTC
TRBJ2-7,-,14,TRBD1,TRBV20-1,CSARRDRITYEQYF,TGCAGTGCTAGAAGGGACAGGATAACCTACGAGCAGTACTTC
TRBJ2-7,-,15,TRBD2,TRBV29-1,CSVELTSGGQYEQYF,TGCAGCGTTGAACTGACTAGCGGGGGCCAATACGAGCAGTACTTC
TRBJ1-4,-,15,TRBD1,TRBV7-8,CASRSDRGRNEKLFF,TGTGCCAGCAGGTCCGACAGGGGGCGGAATGAAAAACTGTTTTTT
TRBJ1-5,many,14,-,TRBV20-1,CSARDPGVNQPQHF,TGCAGTGCCAGGGACCCTGGGGTTAATCAGCCCCAGCATTTT
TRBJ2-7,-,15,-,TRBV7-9,CASSHRGSSYNEQYF,TGTGCCAGCAGCCACCGGGGCAGCTCCTACAATGAGCAGTACTTC
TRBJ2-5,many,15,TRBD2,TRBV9,CASSVGTSGKETQYF,TGTGCCAGCAGCGTCGGGACTAGCGGAAAAGAGACCCAGTACTTC
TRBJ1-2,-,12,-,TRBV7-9,CASSFNRDGYTF,TGTGCCAGCAGCTTTAACAGGGACGGCTACACCTTC
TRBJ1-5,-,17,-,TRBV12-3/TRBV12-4,CASSFVYRVKGNQPQHF,TGTGCCAGCAGTTTTGTTTACAGGGTTAAGGGCAATCAGCCCCAGCATTTT
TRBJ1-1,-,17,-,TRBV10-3,CAISESLPPGPNTEAFF,TGTGCCATCAGTGAGTCTTTACCCCCAGGCCCGAACACTGAAGCTTTCTTT
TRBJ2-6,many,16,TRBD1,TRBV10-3,CANAGQGASGANVLTF,TGTGCCAACGCGGGACAGGGGGCTTCTGGGGCCAACGTCCTGACTTTC
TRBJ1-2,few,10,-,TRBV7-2,CASSLAGYTF,TGTGCCAGCAGCTTAGCAGGCTACACCTTC
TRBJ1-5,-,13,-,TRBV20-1,CSAKRGIGQPQHF,TGCAGTGCTAAAAGGGGGATCGGGCAGCCCCAGCATTTT
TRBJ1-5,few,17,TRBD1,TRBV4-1,CASSPFPMGQRNQPQHF,TGCGCCAGCAGCCCATTTCCCATGGGACAGCGGAATCAGCCCCAGCATTTT
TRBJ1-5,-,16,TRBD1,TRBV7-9,CASSVATGVNNQPQHF,TGTGCCAGCAGCGTAGCCACAGGGGTGAACAATCAGCCCCAGCATTTT
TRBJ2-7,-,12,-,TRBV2,CASSLLRREQYF,TGTGCCAGCAGTTTATTAAGGAGGGAGCAGTACTTC
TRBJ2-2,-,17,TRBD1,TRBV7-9,CASSFAGTAIFTGELFF,TGTGCCAGCAGCTTCGCCGGGACAGCGATATTCACCGGGGAGCTGTTTTTT
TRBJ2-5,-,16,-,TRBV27,CASSPPTGRSRETQYF,TGTGCCAGCAGTCCGCCGACAGGGAGGTCGCGGGAGACCCAGTACTTC
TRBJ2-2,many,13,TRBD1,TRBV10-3,CAIKDRATGELFF,TGTGCCATCAAGGACAGGGCCACGGGGGAGCTGTTTTTT
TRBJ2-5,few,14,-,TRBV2,CASSELREQETQYF,TGTGCCAGCAGTGAGCTGAGAGAACAAGAGACCCAGTACTTC
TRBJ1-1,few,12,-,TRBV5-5,CASSSESGSAFF,TGTGCCAGCAGCTCGGAGTCTGGGTCAGCTTTCTTT
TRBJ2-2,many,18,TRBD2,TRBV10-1,CASSPRLAGGTNTGELFF,TGCGCCAGCAGCCCCCGGCTAGCGGGAGGGACGAACACCGGGGAGCTGTTTTTT
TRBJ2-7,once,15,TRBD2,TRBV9,CASSVEGTSWYEQYF,TGTGCCAGCAGCGTAGAGGGGACTAGCTGGTACGAGCAGTACTTC
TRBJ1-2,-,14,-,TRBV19,CASIPSGQIGGYTF,TGTGCCAGTATTCCTAGTGGACAGATCGGTGGCTACACCTTC
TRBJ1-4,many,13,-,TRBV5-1,CASSGGLNEKLFF,TGCGCCAGCAGCGGAGGGCTTAATGAAAAACTGTTTTTT
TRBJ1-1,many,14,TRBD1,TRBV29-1,CSIRTGGAGTEAFF,TGCAGCATCCGGACAGGGGGCGCGGGCACTGAAGCTTTCTTT
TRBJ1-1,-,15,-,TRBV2,CASSRGLRGQTEAFF,TGTGCCAGCTCTCGAGGCCTCCGGGGGCAAACTGAAGCTTTCTTT